This T cell receptor beta chain was profiled in a study of identical twins. Study-level findings and limits: The degree of excess twin sharing was weaker in beta out-of-frame sequences. When twins shared out-of-frame alpha sequences, those sequences had excess low generation probability.

Germline V lookup: CDR1 SGHTA, CDR2 FQGTGA. This CDR3 is built from 15 residues. Trimming took off 5 bases at V and 4 bases at J, with 16 bases between the two ends. In every case, the donor was a healthy Caucasian. After template switching added a universal primer site, the resulting cDNA carried unique molecular identifiers. Each CDR3 protein gets one entry after TCRdb re-called the 5' RACE reads with MiXCR. The sample shows 100,000 or so distinct CDR3 sequences, 5.9% of them seen only once. This clonotype was recorded at least ten times. The antigen is not known. Sequencing input: memory T cells sorted from blood. The receptor's source is a woman aged 45-60 years in good health. The rearrangement links TRBV7-3 to TRBJ2-3, with D possibly TRBD2 on 5 matching bases. CDR3: CASSPRDPGPDTQYF. For the CDR3, the DNA is TGTGCCAGCAGCCCCCGGGATCCAGGACCAGATACGCAGTATTTT.